What follows are 6 T cell receptor beta chains derived from one specimen sequenced in a study of T cells and Merkel cell carcinoma outcomes. The table came from immunoSEQ multiplex PCR; TCRdb's copy has only in-frame clones and leaves some out. The repertoire consists of 15,000 to 16,000 clones, with about four fifths occurring once and the leading ten covering around 9%. The sequenced material came from tumor tissue from Merkel cell carcinoma. These TCRs come from a human donor with Merkel cell carcinoma.

The chain recombines TRBV5-1 with TRBJ2-1; 13 bases line up with TRBD2. Germline V gene lookup returns CDR1 SGHRS and CDR2 YFSETQ. The CDR3 totals 16 residues. J lost 0 bases, V lost 3 bases, and 0 bases had no gene match. The CDR3, as DNA: TGCGCCAGCAGCTGGACTAGCGGGAGCTCCTACAATGAGCAGTTCTTC. Amino acid sequence: CASSWTSGSSYNEQFF.

The chain has TRBV6-1 and TRBJ1-2, with D hard to call. The V and J ends lost 4 bases and 2 bases respectively, with 8 bases between them. This CDR3 has 13 amino acids. Germline V CDR1 and CDR2: MNHNS, SASEGT. Here the CDR3 DNA reads TGTGCCAGCAGTGCGTCGGGGAACTATGGCTACACCTTC. Its protein product is CASSASGNYGYTF.

This sequence joins TRBV12-5 and TRBJ2-1; 7 bases line up with TRBD2. Per the germline V gene, CDR1 is LGHNT and CDR2 is FRNRAP. The CDR3 contains 14 residues. The junction had 12 bases not matched to a gene; V was cut back by 2 bases and J by 14 bases. The CDR3 DNA is TGTGCTAGTGGTTTGACCCTAACCGGGGAGGGGAAGTTCTTC. The encoded protein is CASGLTLTGEGKFF.

The CDR3 loop is CASSLWAHGVQGIQAFF. CDR3 sequence (DNA): TGTGCCAGCAGCTTATGGGCCCACGGAGTCCAGGGGATTCAGGCTTTCTTT. The chain employs TRBV5-6 and TRBJ1-1; a weak D match, TRBD1 (6 bases). The germline V gene has CDR1 SGHDT and CDR2 YYEEEE. CDR3 length equals 17 residues. Between the trimmed V and J ends, which lost 2 bases and 11 bases, there was a span of 28 bases.

Written as DNA, the CDR3 is TGTGCCAGCAGCTTAGAAGCGGGAGGGGTATACAATGAGCAGTTCTTC. It codes for CASSLEAGGVYNEQFF. The chain employs TRBV11-1 and TRBJ2-1; 10 nucleotides line up with TRBD2. The CDR3 is 16 residues long. Losses at the gene ends were 1 base for V and 4 bases for J; bases not matched to a gene: 4. Germline values: CDR1 SGHAT, CDR2 FQDESV (reference sequence).

By frequency in the sample, this clone is large. This rearrangement joins TRBV5-1 to TRBJ2-2; 10 bases map to TRBD1. Germline loops: CDR1 SGHRS, CDR2 YFSETQ. The CDR3 has 16 amino acids. V lost 8 bases and J lost 1; bases outside the gene matches: 8. The DNA of the CDR3 is TGCGCCAGTAGCCTGGGACAGGGGAAGAACACCGGGGAGCTGTTTTTT. Translated, it gives CASSLGQGKNTGELFF.